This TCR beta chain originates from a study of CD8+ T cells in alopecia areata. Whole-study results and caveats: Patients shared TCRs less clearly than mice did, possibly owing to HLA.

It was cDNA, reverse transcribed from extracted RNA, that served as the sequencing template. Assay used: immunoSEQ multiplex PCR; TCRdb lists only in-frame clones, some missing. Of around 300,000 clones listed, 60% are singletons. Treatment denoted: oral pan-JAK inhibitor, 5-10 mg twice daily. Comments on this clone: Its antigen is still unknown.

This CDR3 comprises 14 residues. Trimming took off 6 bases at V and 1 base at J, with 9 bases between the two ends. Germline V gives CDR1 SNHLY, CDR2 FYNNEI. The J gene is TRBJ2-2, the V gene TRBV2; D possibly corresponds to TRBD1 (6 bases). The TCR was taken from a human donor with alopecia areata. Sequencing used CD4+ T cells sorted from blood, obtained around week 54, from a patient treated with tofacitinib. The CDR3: CASRQGQNTGELFF. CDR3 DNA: TGTGCCAGCAGGCAGGGACAGAACACCGGGGAGCTGTTTTTT.